Listed below are T cell receptor beta chains from one sample, sequenced in a study of CD8 T cells in Susac syndrome. Using its own MiXCR run on the immunoSEQ multiplex PCR reads, TCRdb lists one record per CDR3 protein. Among roughly 180,000 distinct CDR3 sequences listed, around 94% were seen once. Sequenced sample: CD4+ T cells from PBMCs. The receptors stem from a human donor in good health. CDR3s include the opening cysteine and the closing phenylalanine or tryptophan. Each record gives: V gene, CDR3 protein.

TRBV2	CASSRSTGGNQPQHF
TRBV11-1	CASSSNIGSPLHF
TRBV20-1	CSATRDRTYYEQYF
TRBV6-2/TRBV6-3	CASSYPEGGYEQYF
TRBV20-1	CSARTGRATGELFF
TRBV15	CATSRGPDFYGYTF
TRBV10-3	CAISGSTSGGSGANVLTF
TRBV20-1	CSASPLRGNEQFF
TRBV20-1	CSARPTGSSGNTIYF
TRBV20-1	CSALDRVIEQFF
TRBV7-2	CASSPRNRVTQYF
TRBV5-1	CASSFRTGPSGTEAFF
TRBV23-1	CASSNTPGAIGETQYF
TRBV5-8	CASSNEAGLRPSSYNEQFF
TRBV19	CASSIMGVTEAFF
TRBV6-5	CASSYREGGDYGYTF
TRBV29-1	CSVEGPLNEQFF
TRBV30	CAWSRDRPYGYTF
TRBV30	CAWSRGPYEQYF
TRBV6-2/TRBV6-3	CASSSSAGEAFF
TRBV4-3	CASSQEQGNNSPLHF
TRBV3-1	CASSQVGQGGSEAFF
TRBV7-2	CASRATGGGYNEQFF
TRBV27	CASSTRVGTGELFF
TRBV23-1	CASSQSTPRQYF
TRBV7-2	CASNPAASGLQYF
TRBV25-1	CASSLQGEYNEQYF
TRBV9	CASSVGLAGSAQGTQYF
TRBV20-1	CSARVPAGDEQFF
TRBV15	CATSRDSVYEQFF
TRBV29-1	CSVGQGALNTEAFF
TRBV2	CASSDIRSSRETQYF
TRBV20-1	CSARTSTGGGGQETQYF